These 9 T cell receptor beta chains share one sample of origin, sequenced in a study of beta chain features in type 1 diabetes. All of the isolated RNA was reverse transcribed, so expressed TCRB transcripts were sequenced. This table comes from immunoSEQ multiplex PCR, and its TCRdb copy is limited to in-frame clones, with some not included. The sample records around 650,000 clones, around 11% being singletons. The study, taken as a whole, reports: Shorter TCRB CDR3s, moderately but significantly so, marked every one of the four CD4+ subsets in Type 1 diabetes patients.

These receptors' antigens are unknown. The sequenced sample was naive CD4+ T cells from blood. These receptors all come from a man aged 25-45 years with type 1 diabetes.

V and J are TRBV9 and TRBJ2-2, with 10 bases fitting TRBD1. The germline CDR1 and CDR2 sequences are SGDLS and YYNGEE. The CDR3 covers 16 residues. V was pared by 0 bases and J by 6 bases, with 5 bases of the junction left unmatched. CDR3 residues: CASSVGGTGVAGELFF. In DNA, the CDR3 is TGTGCCAGCAGCGTAGGCGGGACAGGGGTGGCCGGGGAGCTGTTTTTT.

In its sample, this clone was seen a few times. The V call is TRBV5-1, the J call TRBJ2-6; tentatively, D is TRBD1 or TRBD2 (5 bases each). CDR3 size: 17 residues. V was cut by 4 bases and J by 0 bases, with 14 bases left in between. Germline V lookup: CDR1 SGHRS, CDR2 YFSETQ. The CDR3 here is CASSLPGRISGANVLTF. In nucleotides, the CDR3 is TGCGCCAGCAGCCTCCCGGGACGGATCTCTGGGGCCAACGTCCTGACTTTC.

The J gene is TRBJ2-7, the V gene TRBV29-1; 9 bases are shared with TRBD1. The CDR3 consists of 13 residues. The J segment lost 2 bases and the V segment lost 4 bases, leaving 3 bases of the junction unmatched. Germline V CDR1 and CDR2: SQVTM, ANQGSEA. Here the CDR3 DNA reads TGCAGCGTTGGGGACAGGGTCCCCTACGAGCAGTACTTC. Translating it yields CSVGDRVPYEQYF.

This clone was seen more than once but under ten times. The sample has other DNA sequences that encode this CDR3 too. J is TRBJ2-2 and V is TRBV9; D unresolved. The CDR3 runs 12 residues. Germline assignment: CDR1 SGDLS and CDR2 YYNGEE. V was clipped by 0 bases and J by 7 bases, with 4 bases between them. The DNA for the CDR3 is TGTGCCAGCAGCGTAGTTAGCGGGGAGCTGTTTTTT. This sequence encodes CASSVVSGELFF.

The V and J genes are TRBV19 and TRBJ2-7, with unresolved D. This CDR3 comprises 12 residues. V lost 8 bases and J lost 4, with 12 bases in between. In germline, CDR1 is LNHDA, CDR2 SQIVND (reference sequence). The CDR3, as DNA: TGTGCCAGTGGCGTGGAAGGGTACGAGCAGTACTTC. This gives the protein CASGVEGYEQYF.

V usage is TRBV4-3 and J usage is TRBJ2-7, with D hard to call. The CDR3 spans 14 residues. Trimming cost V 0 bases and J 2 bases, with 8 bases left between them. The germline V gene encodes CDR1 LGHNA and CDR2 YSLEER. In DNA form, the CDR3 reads TGCGCCAGCAGCCAAGATCACGGTCCCTACGAGCAGTACTTC. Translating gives CASSQDHGPYEQYF.

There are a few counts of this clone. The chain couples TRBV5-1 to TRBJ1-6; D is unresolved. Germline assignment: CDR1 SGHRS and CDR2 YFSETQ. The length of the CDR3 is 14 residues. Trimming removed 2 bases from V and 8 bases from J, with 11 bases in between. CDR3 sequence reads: CASSLDKGYSPLHF. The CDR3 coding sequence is TGCGCCAGCAGCTTAGATAAAGGATATTCACCCCTCCACTTT.

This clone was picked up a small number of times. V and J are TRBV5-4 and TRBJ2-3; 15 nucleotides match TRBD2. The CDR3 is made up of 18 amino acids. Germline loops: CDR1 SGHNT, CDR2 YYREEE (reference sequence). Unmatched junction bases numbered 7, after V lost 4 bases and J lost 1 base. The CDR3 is CASSAGLAGGPGTDTQYF. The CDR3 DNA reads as TGTGCCAGCAGCGCAGGACTAGCGGGGGGGCCTGGCACAGATACGCAGTATTTT.

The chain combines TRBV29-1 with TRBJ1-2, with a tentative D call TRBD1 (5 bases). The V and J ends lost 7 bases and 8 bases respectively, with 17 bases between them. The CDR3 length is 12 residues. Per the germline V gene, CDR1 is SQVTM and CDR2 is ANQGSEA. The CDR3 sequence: CSGRARFLGYTF. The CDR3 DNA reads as TGCAGCGGCAGGGCCCGGTTTTTAGGCTACACCTTC.